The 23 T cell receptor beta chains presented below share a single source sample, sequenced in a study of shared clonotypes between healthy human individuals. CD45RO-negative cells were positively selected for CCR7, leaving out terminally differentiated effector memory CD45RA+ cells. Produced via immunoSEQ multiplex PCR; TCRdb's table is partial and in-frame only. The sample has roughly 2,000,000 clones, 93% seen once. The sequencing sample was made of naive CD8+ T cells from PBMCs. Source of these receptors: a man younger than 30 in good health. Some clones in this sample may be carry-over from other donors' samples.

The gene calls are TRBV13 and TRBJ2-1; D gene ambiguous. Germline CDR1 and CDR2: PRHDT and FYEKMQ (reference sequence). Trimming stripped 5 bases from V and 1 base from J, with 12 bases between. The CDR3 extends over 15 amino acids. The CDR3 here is CASSSKLGSYNEQFF. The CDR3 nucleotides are TGTGCCAGCAGCAGTAAGCTCGGTTCCTACAATGAGCAGTTCTTC. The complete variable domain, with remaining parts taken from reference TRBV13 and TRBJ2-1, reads AAGVIQSPRHLIKEKRETATLKCYPIPRHDTVYWYQQGPGQDPQFLISFYEKMQSDKGSIPDRFSAQQFSDYHSELNMSSLELGDSALYFCASSSKLGSYNEQFFGPGTRLTVL.

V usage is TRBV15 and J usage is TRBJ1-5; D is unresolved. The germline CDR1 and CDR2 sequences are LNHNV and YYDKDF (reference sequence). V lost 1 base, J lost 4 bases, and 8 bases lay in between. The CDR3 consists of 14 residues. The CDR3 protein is CATSRGFENQPQHF. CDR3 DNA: TGTGCCACCAGCAGAGGATTTGAGAATCAGCCCCAGCATTTT.

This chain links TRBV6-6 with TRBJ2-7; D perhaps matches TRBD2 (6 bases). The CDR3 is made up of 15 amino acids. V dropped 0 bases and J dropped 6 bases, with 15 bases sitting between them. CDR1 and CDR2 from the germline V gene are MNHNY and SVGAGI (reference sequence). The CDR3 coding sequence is TGTGCCAGCAGTTACTCGACTAGAGTGTCGTCCGAGCAGTACTTC. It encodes CASSYSTRVSSEQYF.

This CDR3 reads CASSQYGGPTEAFF. CDR3 nucleotides: TGTGCCAGCAGCCAATACGGGGGCCCCACTGAAGCTTTCTTT. This chain links TRBV16 with TRBJ1-1; weak D call: TRBD1 (6 bases). Germline V lookup: CDR1 KGHSY, CDR2 FQNENV. Trimming left V 1 base short and J 4 bases short, with 10 bases between. The length of the CDR3 is 14 residues. The full variable domain, its missing parts supplied by reference TRBV16 and TRBJ1-1, is GEEVAQTPKHLVRGEGQKAKLYCAPIKGHSYVFWYQQVLKNEFKFLISFQNENVFDETGMPKERFSAKCLPNSPCSLEIQATKLEDSAVYFCASSQYGGPTEAFFGQGTRLTVV.

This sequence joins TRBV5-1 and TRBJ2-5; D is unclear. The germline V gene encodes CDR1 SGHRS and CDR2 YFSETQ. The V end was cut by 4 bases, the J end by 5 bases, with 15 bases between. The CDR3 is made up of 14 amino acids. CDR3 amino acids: CASSPGSYGETQYF. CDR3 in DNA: TGCGCCAGCAGCCCCGGGTCCTACGGGGAGACCCAGTACTTC.

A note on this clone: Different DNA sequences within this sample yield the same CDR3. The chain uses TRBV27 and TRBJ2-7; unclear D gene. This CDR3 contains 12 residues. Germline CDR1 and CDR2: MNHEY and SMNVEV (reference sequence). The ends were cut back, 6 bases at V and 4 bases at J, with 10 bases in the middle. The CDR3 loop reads CASSPLGYEQYF. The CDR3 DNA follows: TGTGCCAGCAGCCCATTGGGGTACGAGCAGTACTTC.

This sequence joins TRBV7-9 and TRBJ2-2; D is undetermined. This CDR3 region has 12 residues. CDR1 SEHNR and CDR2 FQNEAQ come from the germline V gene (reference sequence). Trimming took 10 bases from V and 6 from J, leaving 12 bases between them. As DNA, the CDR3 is TGTGCCAAACCTAGTGGCGCCGGGGAGCTGTTTTTT. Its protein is CAKPSGAGELFF.

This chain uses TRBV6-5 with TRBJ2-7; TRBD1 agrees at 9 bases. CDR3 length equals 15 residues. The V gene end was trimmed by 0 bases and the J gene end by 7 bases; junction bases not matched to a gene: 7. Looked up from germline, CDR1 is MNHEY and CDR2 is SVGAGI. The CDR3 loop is CASSYSTGGLGEQYF. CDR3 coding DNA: TGTGCCAGCAGTTACTCGACAGGGGGTTTAGGTGAGCAGTACTTC.

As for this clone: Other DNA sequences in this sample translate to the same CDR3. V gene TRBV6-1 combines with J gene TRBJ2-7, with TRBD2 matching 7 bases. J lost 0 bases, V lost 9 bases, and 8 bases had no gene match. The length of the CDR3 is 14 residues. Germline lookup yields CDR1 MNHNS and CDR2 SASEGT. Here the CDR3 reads CASSAAGSSYEQYF. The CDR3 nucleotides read TGTGCCAGTTCGGCAGCGGGGAGCTCCTACGAGCAGTACTTC.

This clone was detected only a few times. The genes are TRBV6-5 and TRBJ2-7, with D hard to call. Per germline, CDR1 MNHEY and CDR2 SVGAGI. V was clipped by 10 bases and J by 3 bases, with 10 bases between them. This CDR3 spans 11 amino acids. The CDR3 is CATAHIYEQYF. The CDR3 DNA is TGTGCCACCGCTCATATCTACGAGCAGTACTTC.

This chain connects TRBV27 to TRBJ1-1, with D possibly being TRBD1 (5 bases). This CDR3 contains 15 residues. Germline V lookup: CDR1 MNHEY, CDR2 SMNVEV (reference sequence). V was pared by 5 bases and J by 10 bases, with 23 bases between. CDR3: CASSPPGETVLRAFF. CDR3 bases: TGTGCCAGCAGTCCCCCGGGGGAGACCGTGTTGCGAGCTTTCTTT.

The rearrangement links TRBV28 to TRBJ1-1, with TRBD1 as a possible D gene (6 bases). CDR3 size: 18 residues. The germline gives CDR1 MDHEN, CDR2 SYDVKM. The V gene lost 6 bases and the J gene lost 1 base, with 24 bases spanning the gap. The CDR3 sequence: CASSIPGHINGANTEAFF. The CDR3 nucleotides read TGTGCCAGCAGCATCCCGGGACATATCAATGGGGCGAACACTGAAGCTTTCTTT.

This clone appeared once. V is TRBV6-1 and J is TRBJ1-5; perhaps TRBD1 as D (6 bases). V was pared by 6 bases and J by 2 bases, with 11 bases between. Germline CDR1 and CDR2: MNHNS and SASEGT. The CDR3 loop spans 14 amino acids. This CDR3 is CASSRTVGNQPQHF. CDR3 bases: TGTGCCAGCAGCAGGACAGTGGGCAATCAGCCCCAGCATTTT.

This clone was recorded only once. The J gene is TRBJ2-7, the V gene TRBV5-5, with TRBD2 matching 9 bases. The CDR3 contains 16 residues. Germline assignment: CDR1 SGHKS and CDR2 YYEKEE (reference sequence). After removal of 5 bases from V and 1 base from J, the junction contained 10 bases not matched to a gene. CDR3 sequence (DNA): TGTGCCAGCAGGCATCCTGATGCGGGAGGGTCCTACGAGCAGTACTTC. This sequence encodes CASRHPDAGGSYEQYF.

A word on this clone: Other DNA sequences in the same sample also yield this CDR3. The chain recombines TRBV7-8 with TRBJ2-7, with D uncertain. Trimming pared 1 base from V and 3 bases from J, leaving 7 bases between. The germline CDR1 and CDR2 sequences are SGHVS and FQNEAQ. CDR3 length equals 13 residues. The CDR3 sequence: CASSLVGFYEQYF. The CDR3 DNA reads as TGTGCCAGCAGCTTAGTGGGCTTCTACGAGCAGTACTTC.

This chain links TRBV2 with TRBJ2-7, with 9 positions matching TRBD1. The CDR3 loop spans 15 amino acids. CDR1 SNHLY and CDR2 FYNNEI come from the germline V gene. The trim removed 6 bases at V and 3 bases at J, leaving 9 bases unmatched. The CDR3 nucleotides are TGTGCCAGCAGGTTCAAACAGGGGGCGTTCTACGAGCAGTACTTC. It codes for CASRFKQGAFYEQYF.

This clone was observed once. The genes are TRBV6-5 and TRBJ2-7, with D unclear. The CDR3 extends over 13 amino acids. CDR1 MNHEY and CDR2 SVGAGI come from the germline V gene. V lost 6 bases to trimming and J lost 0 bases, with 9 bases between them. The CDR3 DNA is TGTGCCAGCAGCACAGAGTTCTCCTACGAGCAGTACTTC. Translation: CASSTEFSYEQYF.

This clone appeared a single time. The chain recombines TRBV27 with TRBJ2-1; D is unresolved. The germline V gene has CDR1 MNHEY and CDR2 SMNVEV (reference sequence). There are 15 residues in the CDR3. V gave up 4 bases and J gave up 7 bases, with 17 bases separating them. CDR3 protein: CASSYIGSFVNEQFF. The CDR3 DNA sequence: TGTGCCAGCAGTTATATTGGAAGTTTCGTGAATGAGCAGTTCTTC.

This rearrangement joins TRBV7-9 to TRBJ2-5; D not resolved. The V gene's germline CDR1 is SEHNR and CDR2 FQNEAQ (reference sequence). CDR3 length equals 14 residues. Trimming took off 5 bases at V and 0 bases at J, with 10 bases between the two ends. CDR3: CASSATPYQETQYF. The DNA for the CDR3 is TGTGCCAGCAGCGCGACTCCCTACCAAGAGACCCAGTACTTC.

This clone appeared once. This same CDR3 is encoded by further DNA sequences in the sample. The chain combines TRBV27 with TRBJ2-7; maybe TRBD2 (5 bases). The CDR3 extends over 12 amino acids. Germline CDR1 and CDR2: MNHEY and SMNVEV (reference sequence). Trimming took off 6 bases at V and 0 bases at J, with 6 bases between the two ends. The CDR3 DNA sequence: TGTGCCAGCAGCGGAGGCTCCTACGAGCAGTACTTC. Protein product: CASSGGSYEQYF.

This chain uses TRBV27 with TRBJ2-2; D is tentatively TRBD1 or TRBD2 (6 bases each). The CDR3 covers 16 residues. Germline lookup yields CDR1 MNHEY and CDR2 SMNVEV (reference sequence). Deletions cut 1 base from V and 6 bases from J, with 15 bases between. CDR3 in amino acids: CASSLFKGGGSGELFF. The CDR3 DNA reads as TGTGCCAGCAGTTTATTCAAGGGGGGTGGGTCCGGGGAGCTGTTTTTT.

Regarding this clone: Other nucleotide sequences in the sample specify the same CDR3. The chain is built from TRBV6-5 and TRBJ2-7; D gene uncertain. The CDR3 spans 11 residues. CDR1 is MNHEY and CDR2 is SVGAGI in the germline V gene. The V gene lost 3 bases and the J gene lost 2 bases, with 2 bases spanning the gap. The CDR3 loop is CASSYAYEQYF. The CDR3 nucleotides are TGTGCCAGCAGTTATGCCTACGAGCAGTACTTC.

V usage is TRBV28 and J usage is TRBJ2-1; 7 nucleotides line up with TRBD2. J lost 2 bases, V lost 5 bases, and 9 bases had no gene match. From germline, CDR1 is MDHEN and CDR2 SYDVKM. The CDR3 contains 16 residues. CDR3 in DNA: TGTGCCAGCAGTCCATCTTGGGGGGGGACCTACAATGAGCAGTTCTTC. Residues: CASSPSWGGTYNEQFF.